A single sample gave rise to the 29 T cell receptor beta chains below, sequenced in a study of blood T cell repertoires in COVID-19. Measured with immunoSEQ multiplex PCR; TCRdb has only the in-frame clones, and not every one. The data show 180,000 or so clones, about 82% seen once. Specimen: PBMCs or T cells enriched from blood (not recorded which). All receptors come from a man aged 40-50 years with acute COVID-19.

V gene TRBV7-9 combines with J gene TRBJ2-7; TRBD1 matches at 7 bases. The length of the CDR3 is 14 residues. Germline CDR1 SEHNR, CDR2 FQNEAQ (reference sequence). V dropped 5 bases and J dropped 4; count of bases not matched to a gene: 8. CDR3 DNA: TGTGCCAGCAGCCCTCGACAGGGCGGGTACGAGCAGTACTTC. Encoded protein: CASSPRQGGYEQYF. Full variable domain (remainder filled in from reference TRBV7-9 and TRBJ2-7): DTGVSQNPRHKITKRGQNVTFRCDPISEHNRLYWYRQTLGQGPEFLTYFQNEAQLEKSRLLSDRFSAERPKGSFSTLEIQRTEQGDSAMYLCASSPRQGGYEQYFGPGTRLTVT.

V and J are TRBV5-1 and TRBJ2-5, with 9 bases identical to TRBD2. V trimming: 4 bases; J trimming: 5 bases; junction bases outside the gene matches: 9. Germline V gene data show CDR1 as SGHRS and CDR2 as YFSETQ. This CDR3 region has 15 residues. DNA for the CDR3: TGCGCCAGCAGCACGACGGCGGGAGGGGGGGAGACCCAGTACTTC. It specifies CASSTTAGGGETQYF.

The sample holds one count of this clone. The rearrangement links TRBV24-1 to TRBJ2-1; TRBD2 aligns across 10 bases. Germline trimming cut 9 bases from V and 9 bases from J; bases unmatched to any gene: 7. The germline V gene has CDR1 KGHDR and CDR2 SFDVKD. The CDR3 is made up of 13 amino acids. CDR3 DNA sequence: TGTGCCACCTCCGCTAGCGGGAGTTCTGAGCAGTTCTTC. This encodes CATSASGSSEQFF.

The chain combines TRBV28 with TRBJ2-3; 7 nucleotides match TRBD2. Trimming cost V 5 bases and J 4 bases; bases outside gene matches: 6. CDR1 MDHEN and CDR2 SYDVKM come from the germline V gene. This CDR3 has 14 residues. CDR3 coding DNA: TGTGCCAGCAGTCGGACTAGTGTCCCAGATACGCAGTATTTT. This codes for CASSRTSVPDTQYF.

The CDR3 coding sequence is TGTGCCAGCACCCCAGGGTACCGGGAGCAGTACTTC. It yields the protein CASTPGYREQYF. This chain links TRBV12-3 or TRBV12-4 with TRBJ2-7; D might be TRBD1 (5 bases). The CDR3 is made up of 12 amino acids. V was trimmed by 7 bases and J by 7 bases, leaving 14 bases between them.

This clone was counted a few times. This chain links TRBV7-9 with TRBJ1-4, with D tentatively TRBD1 (5 bases). In germline, CDR1 is SEHNR, CDR2 FQNEAQ (reference sequence). The CDR3 is 15 amino acids. Trimming pared 1 base from V and 4 bases from J, leaving 10 bases between. The CDR3 nucleotides are TGTGCCAGCAGCTTAGTGGCCGGGGGTAATGAAAAACTGTTTTTT. As protein: CASSLVAGGNEKLFF.

This rearrangement joins TRBV9 to TRBJ2-6; 7 nucleotides line up with TRBD2. The CDR3 consists of 17 residues. Germline V gene data show CDR1 as SGDLS and CDR2 as YYNGEE. V trimming: 0 bases; J trimming: 0 bases; junction bases outside the gene matches: 3. The CDR3: CASSVGGGSSGANVLTF. DNA of the CDR3: TGTGCCAGCAGCGTAGGGGGGGGGAGCTCTGGGGCCAACGTCCTGACTTTC. The complete variable domain, with remaining parts taken from reference TRBV9 and TRBJ2-6, reads DSGVTQTPKHLITATGQRVTLRCSPRSGDLSVYWYQQSLDQGLQFLIQYYNGEERAKGNILERFSAQQFPDLHSELNLSSLELGDSALYFCASSVGGGSSGANVLTFGAGSRLTVL.

The chain couples TRBV19 to TRBJ1-2; TRBD1 matches at 7 bases. The CDR3 spans 12 residues. The V and J ends lost 4 bases and 4 bases, in that order; junction bases with no gene match: 0. The germline gives CDR1 LNHDA, CDR2 SQIVND (reference sequence). For the CDR3, the DNA is TGTGCCAGTAGTAGGACAGGCTATGGCTACACCTTC. It is translated as CASSRTGYGYTF. The variable domain in full, with the rest retrieved from reference TRBV19 and TRBJ1-2, is DGGITQSPKYLFRKEGQNVTLSCEQNLNHDAMYWYRQDPGQGLRLIYYSQIVNDFQKGDIAEGYSVSREKKESFPLTVTSAQKNPTAFYLCASSRTGYGYTFGSGTRLTVV.

V and J are TRBV5-8 and TRBJ2-3; no firm D call. Germline CDR1 is SGHTS and CDR2 is YDEGEE. The germline V and J ends were trimmed by 5 bases and 3 bases, with 10 bases remaining between them. The CDR3 has 13 residues. The CDR3 bases are TGTGCCAGCAGATATCAGACTACAGATACGCAGTATTTT. This translates into CASRYQTTDTQYF. The whole variable domain, filled in from reference TRBV5-8 and TRBJ2-3, reads EAGVTQSPTHLIKTRGQQATLRCSPISGHTSVYWYQQALGLGLQFLLWYDEGEERNRGNFPPRFSGRQFPNYSSELNVNALELEDSALYLCASRYQTTDTQYFGPGTRLTVL.

The sample holds a few counts of this clone. V usage is TRBV3-1 (or the pseudogene TRBV3-2) and J usage is TRBJ1-1; the D gene is possibly TRBD1 (5 bases). The germline CDR1 and CDR2 sequences are LGHDT and YNNKEL (reference sequence). Trimming took off 3 bases at V and 3 bases at J, with 8 bases between the two ends. The CDR3 length is 13 residues. The CDR3 reads CASSQGPDTEAFF. CDR3 nucleotides: TGTGCCAGCAGCCAGGGGCCCGACACTGAAGCTTTCTTT.

The rearrangement uses TRBV6-6 and TRBJ1-5; 11 bases match TRBD1. The CDR3 spans 15 residues. Germline V gene data show CDR1 as MNHNY and CDR2 as SVGAGI (reference sequence). The V segment lost 5 bases and the J segment 5 bases; nucleotides outside the gene matches: 5. The CDR3 here is CASSTDRGRDQPQHF. CDR3 sequence (DNA): TGTGCCAGCAGTACGGACAGGGGGCGAGATCAGCCCCAGCATTTT.

This chain uses TRBV5-5 with TRBJ2-5; maybe TRBD1 (6 bases). CDR3 size: 12 residues. Deletions cut 7 bases from V and 5 bases from J, with 12 bases between. CDR1 is SGHKS, CDR2 YYEKEE, per germline (reference sequence). The CDR3 spells CASGIQGETQYF. For the CDR3, the DNA is TGTGCCAGCGGGATACAGGGTGAGACCCAGTACTTC.

The CDR3 DNA follows: TGTGCCAGTAGTATCGAGGGCTTTCAAGAGACCCAGTACTTC. Encoded protein: CASSIEGFQETQYF. This chain connects TRBV19 to TRBJ2-5; perhaps TRBD2 as D (5 bases). The CDR3 loop spans 14 amino acids. Germline V gives CDR1 LNHDA, CDR2 SQIVND (reference sequence). V dropped 3 bases and J dropped 2 bases, with 10 bases sitting between them.

CDR3 residues: CASSWLAGRTDTQYF. CDR3 coding DNA: TGTGCCAGCAGCTGGCTAGCGGGACGGACAGATACGCAGTATTTT. This chain connects TRBV7-2 to TRBJ2-3; 9 bases match TRBD2. Germline loops: CDR1 SGHTA, CDR2 FQGNSA. This CDR3 spans 15 amino acids. J was trimmed by 3 bases and V by 4 bases; bases with no gene match: 5.

The chain has TRBV19 and TRBJ1-5, with TRBD1 as a possible D gene (5 bases). This CDR3 is built from 15 residues. Germline CDR1 LNHDA, CDR2 SQIVND (reference sequence). The V end lost 7 bases, the J end lost 3 bases, and 16 bases lay between the germline ends. The CDR3 here is CASTWGRGNNQPQHF. In DNA, the CDR3 is TGTGCCAGTACCTGGGGTAGGGGAAACAATCAGCCCCAGCATTTT.

This rearrangement joins TRBV10-1 to TRBJ2-7; D is perhaps TRBD1 (5 bases). V shed 2 bases and J shed 1 base, with 12 bases lying between them. The V gene's germline CDR1 is WNHNN and CDR2 SYGVQD (reference sequence). The CDR3 loop spans 15 amino acids. In DNA form, the CDR3 reads TGCGCCAGCAGTGAGCGGGCAGGGTTATCCTACGAGCAGTACTTC. Protein sequence: CASSERAGLSYEQYF.

The chain recombines TRBV11-2 with TRBJ1-2; the D is unclear. Trimming pared 1 base from V and 2 bases from J, leaving 8 bases between. This CDR3 has 14 amino acids. From germline, CDR1 is SGHAT and CDR2 FQNNGV. CDR3 loop: CASSLVPGNYGYTF. In nucleotides, the CDR3 is TGTGCCAGCAGCTTAGTTCCAGGCAACTATGGCTACACCTTC.

This chain uses TRBV5-6 with TRBJ1-2, with TRBD1 matching over 8 bases. The CDR3 runs 13 residues. Trimming cost V 5 bases and J 3 bases; bases outside gene matches: 3. Germline lookup yields CDR1 SGHDT and CDR2 YYEEEE. The CDR3 bases are TGTGCCAGCAGTACGACAGGGGACTATGGCTACACCTTC. It is translated as CASSTTGDYGYTF.

V gene TRBV5-1 combines with J gene TRBJ2-5; 7 bases match TRBD1. Germline V gene lookup returns CDR1 SGHRS and CDR2 YFSETQ. The CDR3 consists of 14 residues. V trimming: 4 bases; J trimming: 2 bases; junction bases outside the gene matches: 5. CDR3 sequence (DNA): TGCGCCAGCAGCCAAGGGACAGCTCAAGAGACCCAGTACTTC. The encoded protein is CASSQGTAQETQYF.

This clone was recorded only once. The gene calls are TRBV4-1 and TRBJ1-2; no clear D gene. V lost 2 bases to trimming and J lost 6 bases, with 10 bases between them. Germline V gene lookup returns CDR1 MGHRA and CDR2 YSYEKL. The CDR3 length is 13 residues. CDR3 bases: TGCGCCAGCAGCCAACCACAGAACGATGGCTACACCTTC. This encodes CASSQPQNDGYTF.

The genes are TRBV7-6 and TRBJ1-2; no firm D call. The CDR3 totals 14 residues. Between the trimmed V and J ends, which lost 4 bases and 0 bases, there was a span of 9 bases. In germline, CDR1 is SGHVS, CDR2 FNYEAQ. Written as DNA, the CDR3 is TGTGCCAGCAGCTCCCGGGAGACTAACTATGGCTACACCTTC. Encoded protein: CASSSRETNYGYTF.

The gene calls are TRBV7-2 and TRBJ2-1; 8 nucleotides agree with TRBD2. The J segment lost 5 bases and the V segment lost 4 bases, leaving 13 bases of the junction unmatched. Looked up from germline, CDR1 is SGHTA and CDR2 is FQGNSA. The CDR3 sequence is 17 residues long. The CDR3 DNA is TGTGCCAGCAGCTGGCGAACACCGGGACTAGGGGACAATGAGCAGTTCTTC. It codes for CASSWRTPGLGDNEQFF.

The V gene is TRBV30, the J gene TRBJ2-1; D unresolved. V was shortened by 2 bases and J by 6 bases, with 8 bases between the two germline ends. The CDR3 is 12 residues long. Per germline, CDR1 GTSNPN and CDR2 SVGIG (reference sequence). This CDR3 reads CAWSPWSNEQFF. DNA of the CDR3: TGTGCCTGGAGTCCCTGGAGCAATGAGCAGTTCTTC.

The chain links TRBV7-9 to TRBJ2-2, with a weak D call TRBD2 (6 bases). Trimming cost V 2 bases and J 2 bases, with 15 bases left between them. The CDR3 sequence is 17 residues long. CDR1 SEHNR and CDR2 FQNEAQ come from the germline V gene (reference sequence). CDR3 DNA sequence: TGTGCCAGCAGCTTAAAAGGAGGGCAGACTAACACCGGGGAGCTGTTTTTT. It specifies CASSLKGGQTNTGELFF.

This chain links TRBV3-1 (or the pseudogene TRBV3-2) with TRBJ1-1; TRBD1 aligns across 8 bases. The CDR3 length is 14 residues. The V gene's germline CDR1 is LGHDT and CDR2 YNNKEL (reference sequence). V shed 4 bases and J 11 bases; nucleotides not matched to a gene: 12. CDR3 coding DNA: TGTGCCAGCAGCCCAGGACAGGGTGGGTACCGGGCTTTCTTT. Protein sequence: CASSPGQGGYRAFF.

The rearrangement joins TRBV7-9 to TRBJ2-7, with a weak D call TRBD1 (8 bases). The length of the CDR3 is 15 residues. Trimming pared 3 bases from V and 1 base from J, leaving 13 bases between. Germline V CDR1 and CDR2: SEHNR, FQNEAQ (reference sequence). The CDR3 is CASSFGQGGSYEQYF. The CDR3 DNA reads TGTGCCAGCAGCTTCGGACAGGGAGGGTCCTACGAGCAGTACTTC.

The rearrangement joins TRBV7-6 to TRBJ2-7; 10 bases are a match to TRBD1. CDR1 and CDR2 from the germline V gene are SGHVS and FNYEAQ. Unmatched junction bases numbered 18, after V lost 1 base and J lost 6 bases. The CDR3 is 19 amino acids. The CDR3 loop is CASSLEIRFGQGEAGEQYF. The CDR3, as DNA: TGTGCCAGCAGCTTAGAGATTCGGTTTGGACAGGGGGAAGCGGGCGAGCAGTACTTC. The full variable domain, in which reference TRBV7-6 and TRBJ2-7 provide the parts outside the CDR3, is GAGVSQSPRYKVTKRGQDVALRCDPISGHVSLYWYRQALGQGPEFLTYFNYEAQQDKSGLPNDRFSAERPEGSISTLTIQRTEQRDSAMYRCASSLEIRFGQGEAGEQYFGPGTRLTVT.

The chain employs TRBV28 and TRBJ1-2; D is unclear. The CDR3 spans 14 residues. V dropped 6 bases and J dropped 0 bases, with 11 bases sitting between them. Germline V gene sequence: CDR1 MDHEN, CDR2 SYDVKM. The CDR3 sequence: CASSSGTANYGYTF. CDR3 DNA sequence: TGTGCCAGCAGCTCCGGTACAGCTAACTATGGCTACACCTTC.

The V gene is TRBV5-1, the J gene TRBJ2-1, with TRBD1 identical over 9 bases. This CDR3 has 15 amino acids. Germline lookup yields CDR1 SGHRS and CDR2 YFSETQ. Losses at the gene ends were 0 bases for V and 2 bases for J; bases not matched to a gene: 0. The CDR3 loop is CASSLGDRAYNEQFF. CDR3 DNA sequence: TGCGCCAGCAGCTTGGGGGACAGGGCCTACAATGAGCAGTTCTTC.